The 25 T cell receptor beta chains below come from one sample, sequenced in a study of T cell responses to AZD1222 COVID-19 vaccine. Sequenced by immunoSEQ multiplex PCR; TCRdb stores in-frame clones only, minus some. The sample records 130,000 to 150,000 clones, 93% being singletons. Source: peripheral blood, taken on day 0 of AZD1222 vaccination. The source of these receptors is an adult in good health.

This chain uses TRBV20-1 with TRBJ1-1, with TRBD1 identical over 11 bases. V lost 6 bases, J lost 12 bases, and 6 bases stayed unmatched. The germline V gene encodes CDR1 DFQATT and CDR2 SNEGSKA (reference sequence). The CDR3 consists of 11 residues. The CDR3 reads CSAGQGAITFF. The CDR3 nucleotides are TGCAGTGCCGGACAGGGGGCGATAACTTTCTTT.

This chain uses TRBV24-1 with TRBJ2-3; D is possibly TRBD1 (6 bases). The CDR3 runs to 14 residues. Trimming shortened V by 5 bases and J by 0 bases, and 8 bases separated the two germline ends. Germline V CDR1 and CDR2: KGHDR, SFDVKD. The CDR3 here is CATSGTGSTDTQYF. Written as DNA, the CDR3 is TGTGCCACCAGTGGTACAGGGAGCACAGATACGCAGTATTTT.

This clone was found a few times. The chain employs TRBV5-1 and TRBJ1-6; 8 nucleotides line up with TRBD1. The V gene end was trimmed by 3 bases and the J gene end by 9 bases; junction bases not matched to a gene: 17. Per the germline V gene, CDR1 is SGHRS and CDR2 is YFSETQ. CDR3 length: 18 amino acids. CDR3 coding DNA: TGCGCCAGCAGCTCCGACAGGGGCGGGGGAAGGGGTAGTTCACCCCTCCACTTT. It specifies CASSSDRGGGRGSSPLHF.

The chain has TRBV6-2 or TRBV6-3 and TRBJ1-5; D uncertain. CDR3 length: 16 residues. Germline CDR1 is MNHEY and CDR2 is SVGEGT. Trimming shortened V by 6 bases and J by 9 bases, and 24 bases separated the two germline ends. This CDR3 reads CASSPRPGTQAGPQHF. The CDR3 nucleotides read TGTGCCAGCAGCCCTCGCCCGGGCACCCAAGCGGGGCCCCAGCATTTT.

V gene TRBV6-8 combines with J gene TRBJ2-5, with TRBD2 identical over 7 bases. Per germline, CDR1 MNHGY and CDR2 SAAAGT. The junction had 14 bases not matched to a gene; V was cut back by 5 bases and J by 5 bases. This CDR3 spans 16 amino acids. CDR3 residues: CASSPTWATSRETQYF. The CDR3 region has the DNA TGTGCCAGCAGTCCAACGTGGGCGACTAGCAGGGAGACCCAGTACTTC.

Regarding this clone: The junction departs from germline at one end; a sequencing error may be responsible. The chain uses TRBV7-9 and TRBJ1-5, with TRBD1 matching 9 bases. Germline CDR1 reads SEHNR; CDR2 reads FQNEAQ (reference sequence). The CDR3 runs 16 residues. The CDR3 bases are TGTGCCAGCAGTTTAGGGGGACAGGGTGCCCATCAGCCCCAGCATTTT. This sequence encodes CASSLGGQGAHQPQHF.

This chain links TRBV6-5 with TRBJ1-1, with 9 bases matching TRBD1. Per germline, CDR1 MNHEY and CDR2 SVGAGI. V gave up 8 bases and J gave up 3 bases; unmatched junction bases: 4. This CDR3 region has 13 residues. The CDR3 is CASEGQGYTEAFF. The CDR3 bases are TGTGCCAGCGAGGGACAGGGATACACTGAAGCTTTCTTT.

The chain uses TRBV20-1 and TRBJ2-1, with 10 nucleotides matching TRBD2. The V gene's germline CDR1 is DFQATT and CDR2 SNEGSKA (reference sequence). This CDR3 contains 12 residues. The V segment lost 3 bases and the J segment 16 bases; nucleotides outside the gene matches: 9. CDR3 bases: TGCAGTGCTAGTCCTAGCGGGAGCTTCGGATTCTTC. This codes for CSASPSGSFGFF.

The CDR3 is CASSYAGQGYGYTF. DNA of the CDR3: TGTGCCAGCAGTTACGCAGGACAGGGCTATGGCTACACCTTC. The chain couples TRBV6-5 to TRBJ1-2, with 8 bases fitting TRBD1. There are 14 residues in the CDR3. Germline loops: CDR1 MNHEY, CDR2 SVGAGI. With V trimmed by 2 bases and J by 4 bases, 3 bases remained unmatched.

CDR3: CASRTLEQYF. In DNA, the CDR3 is TGTGCCAGCAGAACTCTTGAGCAGTACTTC. The chain has TRBV5-8 and TRBJ2-7; D uncertain. The germline V gene encodes CDR1 SGHTS and CDR2 YDEGEE. This CDR3 comprises 10 residues. V lost 5 bases to trimming and J lost 7 bases, with 7 bases between them.

This sequence joins TRBV11-2 and TRBJ1-3, with D unresolved. V shed 2 bases and J shed 0 bases, with 8 bases lying between them. Germline V gives CDR1 SGHAT, CDR2 FQNNGV. The CDR3 totals 15 residues. The CDR3 region has the DNA TGTGCCAGCAGCTTATCGCCCAGCTCTGGAAACACCATATATTTT. Residues: CASSLSPSSGNTIYF. The full variable domain, with the rest looked up from reference TRBV11-2 and TRBJ1-3, is EAGVAQSPRYKIIEKRQSVAFWCNPISGHATLYWYQQILGQGPKLLIQFQNNGVVDDSQLPKDRFSAERLKGVDSTLKIQPAKLEDSAVYLCASSLSPSSGNTIYFGEGSWLTVV.

CDR3: CASSPGGKNTEAFF. The CDR3 DNA reads as TGCGCCAGCAGCCCCGGAGGTAAGAACACTGAAGCTTTCTTT. The genes are TRBV5-1 and TRBJ1-1; D is undetermined. CDR1 SGHRS and CDR2 YFSETQ come from the germline V gene. Deletions cut 4 bases from V and 1 base from J, with 11 bases between. This CDR3 is 14 amino acids long.

The CDR3 DNA is TGTGCCAGCAGCCCGAGAGCACTAGCGGGGGTTACCGGGGAGCTGTTTTTT. Translation gives CASSPRALAGVTGELFF. The chain couples TRBV7-6 to TRBJ2-2; 11 positions match TRBD2. This CDR3 comprises 17 residues. With 5 bases clipped from V and 5 bases from J, the junction kept 10 bases outside the gene matches. CDR1 is SGHVS and CDR2 is FNYEAQ in the germline V gene. Based on the CDR3 plus reference TRBV7-6 and TRBJ2-2, the full variable domain is GAGVSQSPRYKVTKRGQDVALRCDPISGHVSLYWYRQALGQGPEFLTYFNYEAQQDKSGLPNDRFSAERPEGSISTLTIQRTEQRDSAMYRCASSPRALAGVTGELFFGEGSRLTVL.

The CDR3 DNA reads as TGTGCCAGCAGTCATACCTCAGGGGAGACCCAGTACTTC. Its translation is CASSHTSGETQYF. The rearrangement uses TRBV12-3 or TRBV12-4 and TRBJ2-5; possibly TRBD1 for D (5 bases). Trimming shortened V by 5 bases and J by 5 bases, and 12 bases separated the two germline ends. This CDR3 is built from 13 residues.

The chain is built from TRBV2 and TRBJ1-5; D may be TRBD1 (6 bases). This CDR3 contains 14 residues. Trimming removed 7 bases at V and 9 bases at J, with 19 bases between. CDR1 and CDR2 from the germline V gene are SNHLY and FYNNEI. CDR3 nucleotide sequence: TGTGCCAGCACTAGGGACGTAGGGGGTTGGCCCCAGCATTTT. This gives the protein CASTRDVGGWPQHF.

This clone was picked up one time. The chain joins TRBV3-1 (or the pseudogene TRBV3-2) to TRBJ1-1, with D hard to call. CDR3 length: 14 amino acids. Germline V gene sequence: CDR1 LGHDT, CDR2 YNNKEL (reference sequence). Trimming removed 4 bases at V and 6 bases at J, with 15 bases between. As DNA, the CDR3 is TGTGCCAGCAGCCCCCAGGCGGGTGTGGCTGAAGCTTTCTTT. Protein product: CASSPQAGVAEAFF.

The chain has TRBV5-1 and TRBJ2-7; TRBD1 agrees at 7 bases. Germline values: CDR1 SGHRS, CDR2 YFSETQ. The CDR3 runs to 15 residues. V lost 0 bases and J lost 1; bases outside the gene matches: 4. The CDR3 sequence is CASSLEDRTSYEQYF. The CDR3 DNA follows: TGCGCCAGCAGCTTGGAGGACAGGACATCCTACGAGCAGTACTTC.

The chain links TRBV27 to TRBJ1-1, with a possible D match to TRBD1 (6 bases). The CDR3 is 14 residues long. V dropped 2 bases and J dropped 5 bases, with 12 bases sitting between them. Germline V lookup: CDR1 MNHEY, CDR2 SMNVEV (reference sequence). CDR3 bases: TGTGCCAGCAGTTTAAGGGGGGGGAGGACTGAAGCTTTCTTT. It translates to CASSLRGGRTEAFF.

This rearrangement joins TRBV6-5 to TRBJ2-7; TRBD1 might be the D (6 bases). The CDR3 loop spans 15 amino acids. CDR1 is MNHEY and CDR2 is SVGAGI in the germline V gene. V lost 5 bases and J lost 0, with 14 bases in between. The CDR3 coding sequence is TGTGCCAGCAGTATGGGACACCCGAGCTCCTACGAGCAGTACTTC. Protein product: CASSMGHPSSYEQYF.

V and J are TRBV4-1 and TRBJ2-1; perhaps TRBD2 as D (5 bases). CDR1 is MGHRA, CDR2 YSYEKL, per germline. The CDR3 has 14 amino acids. V was clipped by 4 bases and J by 9 bases, with 16 bases between them. The DNA of the CDR3 is TGCGCCAGCAGCCCCCCGGACTTGAGCAGTGAGCAGTTCTTC. As protein: CASSPPDLSSEQFF.

The V and J genes are TRBV6-1 and TRBJ2-2, with D perhaps TRBD1 (5 bases). Germline V lookup: CDR1 MNHNS, CDR2 SASEGT. The ends were cut back, 1 base at V and 6 bases at J, with 9 bases in the middle. The CDR3 is 14 residues long. The CDR3 DNA follows: TGTGCCAGCAGTGAAGTGGGGCAAGCCGGGGAGCTGTTTTTT. This sequence encodes CASSEVGQAGELFF.

CDR3 protein: CASSATGGANYGYTF. As DNA, the CDR3 is TGTGCCAGCAGCGCCACAGGGGGGGCTAACTATGGCTACACCTTC. This chain joins TRBV7-8 and TRBJ1-2; 8 bases fit TRBD1. Trimming cost V 5 bases and J 0 bases; bases outside gene matches: 5. There are 15 residues in the CDR3. Germline CDR1 and CDR2: SGHVS and FQNEAQ.

The chain recombines TRBV5-4 with TRBJ1-4; no definite D call. The CDR3 has 14 amino acids. V was cut by 2 bases and J by 3 bases, with 8 bases left in between. Germline CDR1 and CDR2: SGHNT and YYREEE (reference sequence). The CDR3 reads CASSFGLSNEKLFF. Here the CDR3 DNA reads TGTGCCAGCAGCTTCGGGCTCTCTAATGAAAAACTGTTTTTT.

This chain connects TRBV6-6 to TRBJ1-5; 8 nucleotides align to TRBD1. CDR1 MNHNY and CDR2 SVGAGI come from the germline V gene (reference sequence). This CDR3 region has 16 residues. The J segment lost 7 bases and the V segment lost 5 bases, leaving 13 bases of the junction unmatched. Here the CDR3 reads CASSLDRVGGWQPQHF. CDR3 DNA sequence: TGTGCCAGCAGTCTGGACAGGGTGGGAGGTTGGCAGCCCCAGCATTTT.

The chain employs TRBV6-2 or TRBV6-3 and TRBJ1-6; D unresolved. The V gene's germline CDR1 is MNHEY and CDR2 SVGEGT. The ends were cut back, 2 bases at V and 7 bases at J, with 6 bases in the middle. The CDR3 runs to 13 residues. CDR3 bases: TGTGCCAGCAGTTACCACACCAATTCACCCCTCCACTTT. The encoded protein is CASSYHTNSPLHF.